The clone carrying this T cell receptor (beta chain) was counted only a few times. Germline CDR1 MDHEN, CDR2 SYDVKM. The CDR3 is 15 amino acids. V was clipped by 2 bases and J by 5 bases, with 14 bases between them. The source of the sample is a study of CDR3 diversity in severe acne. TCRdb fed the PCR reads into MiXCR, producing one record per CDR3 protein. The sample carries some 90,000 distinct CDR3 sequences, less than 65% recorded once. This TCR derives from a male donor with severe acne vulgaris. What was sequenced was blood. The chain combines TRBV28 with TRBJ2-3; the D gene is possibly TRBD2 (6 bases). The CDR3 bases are TGTGCCAGCAGTTTAAGGTCACTAGCAAGAGATACGCAGTATTTT. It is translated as CASSLRSLARDTQYF.